This T cell receptor (beta chain) comes out of a study of regulatory and conventional T cells in RAG deficiency. Study conclusions and caveats: Patient subsets had shorter CDR3s; Omenn Treg-Tconv overlap exceeded 85%.

CDR3 length equals 14 residues. From germline, CDR1 is KGHSH and CDR2 LQKENI. V lost 3 bases and J 4 bases, leaving 12 bases between the germline ends. Comments on this clone: The antigen is not known.

Sequencing was performed with immunoSEQ multiplex PCR; in TCRdb, only in-frame clones are kept and a portion is missing. Of tens of thousands of clones in the sample, around nine tenths are singletons; the top ten hold roughly 15%. These records were also assigned to another study, of regulatory T cells. That study adds: The primer mix had 52 TRBV and 13 TRBJ primers. In patients, unique TRB V-J pairs were restricted and V/J usage skewed, especially in Tregs.

Sequenced material: CD8+ T cells sorted from blood. The chain links TRBV18 to TRBJ1-1; D call uncertain. The sequence was obtained from a human donor in good health. Here the CDR3 reads CASSPLKGFTEAFF. For the CDR3, the DNA is TGTGCCAGCTCACCGCTTAAGGGTTTCACTGAAGCTTTCTTT.